These 9 T cell receptor beta chains share one sample of origin, sequenced in a study of blood T cell repertoires in COVID-19. Sequencing was performed with immunoSEQ multiplex PCR; in TCRdb, only in-frame clones are kept and a portion is missing. Here the sample spans 250,000 or so clones, 80% to 90% being singletons. The specimen was PBMCs or T cells enriched from blood (not recorded which). These receptors were taken from a man in his fifties or sixties who had been exposed to COVID-19.

This chain links TRBV5-1 with TRBJ2-3; 8 bases are shared with TRBD1. Germline-derived CDR1 and CDR2 are SGHRS and YFSETQ. There are 16 residues in the CDR3. Germline trimming cut 4 bases from V and 6 bases from J; bases unmatched to any gene: 13. The CDR3 reads CASSRAGTGLGDTQYF. CDR3 DNA sequence: TGCGCCAGCAGCAGAGCCGGGACAGGACTCGGGGATACGCAGTATTTT.

The chain joins TRBV3-1 (or the pseudogene TRBV3-2) to TRBJ1-1; TRBD1 matches at 7 bases. Per germline, CDR1 LGHDT and CDR2 YNNKEL (reference sequence). V lost 0 bases to trimming and J lost 1 base; unmatched junction nucleotides: 11. The CDR3 sequence is 18 residues long. CDR3 protein: CASSQDQQGFYKNTEAFF. In DNA form, the CDR3 reads TGTGCCAGCAGCCAAGACCAACAGGGGTTTTACAAGAACACTGAAGCTTTCTTT.

The rearrangement joins TRBV28 to TRBJ2-3, with 8 nucleotides matching TRBD1. Losses at the gene ends were 4 bases for V and 0 bases for J; bases not matched to a gene: 9. Per germline, CDR1 MDHEN and CDR2 SYDVKM. The length of the CDR3 is 17 residues. CDR3 bases: TGTGCCAGCAGTTCTCCCAACAGGGGGTTTAGCACAGATACGCAGTATTTT. Translating gives CASSSPNRGFSTDTQYF.

The chain employs TRBV10-2 and TRBJ2-5; 9 bases fit TRBD2. With 3 bases clipped from V and 1 base from J, the junction kept 3 bases outside the gene matches. CDR1 WSHSY and CDR2 SAAADI come from the germline V gene. The CDR3 sequence is 15 residues long. The DNA for the CDR3 is TGCGCCAGCAGTGAACGGCGGGGGGGCCAAGAGACCCAGTACTTC. Translation gives CASSERRGGQETQYF.

This sequence joins TRBV11-3 and TRBJ1-1, with D unclear. Between the trimmed V and J ends, which lost 2 bases and 4 bases, there was a span of 11 bases. Per germline, CDR1 SGHNT and CDR2 YENEEA. There are 14 residues in the CDR3. As DNA, the CDR3 is TGTGCCAGCAGCTTAATCGTCGGGAGCACTGAAGCTTTCTTT. This sequence encodes CASSLIVGSTEAFF.

The chain links TRBV11-2 to TRBJ2-2; no definite D call. This CDR3 contains 13 residues. Germline loops: CDR1 SGHAT, CDR2 FQNNGV. V was cut by 5 bases and J by 3 bases, with 7 bases left in between. CDR3 nucleotides: TGTGCCAGCAGCCCCGGAGACACCGGGGAGCTGTTTTTT. Amino acids: CASSPGDTGELFF.

V usage is TRBV29-1 and J usage is TRBJ1-1; no definite D call. Trimming shortened V by 7 bases and J by 0 bases, and 9 bases separated the two germline ends. This CDR3 contains 12 residues. Per the germline V gene, CDR1 is SQVTM and CDR2 is ANQGSEA. The CDR3 DNA follows: TGCAGCGCTTACACAGTGAACACTGAAGCTTTCTTT. Protein product: CSAYTVNTEAFF.

This rearrangement joins TRBV30 to TRBJ2-5, with 7 positions matching TRBD2. The germline V gene has CDR1 GTSNPN and CDR2 SVGIG (reference sequence). The CDR3 is made up of 11 amino acids. The junction had 2 bases not matched to a gene; V was cut back by 5 bases and J by 5 bases. The CDR3 DNA is TGTGCCTGGTGGGGGGGGGAGACCCAGTACTTC. Encoded protein: CAWWGGETQYF.

This chain connects TRBV2 to TRBJ1-6; D remains ambiguous. CDR3 length equals 16 residues. Germline V gene data show CDR1 as SNHLY and CDR2 as FYNNEI. The V and J ends lost 8 bases and 2 bases respectively, with 16 bases between them. CDR3 in amino acids: CASRSTFLAYNSPLHF. In nucleotides, the CDR3 is TGTGCCAGCCGGTCGACTTTCCTGGCCTATAATTCACCCCTCCACTTT.